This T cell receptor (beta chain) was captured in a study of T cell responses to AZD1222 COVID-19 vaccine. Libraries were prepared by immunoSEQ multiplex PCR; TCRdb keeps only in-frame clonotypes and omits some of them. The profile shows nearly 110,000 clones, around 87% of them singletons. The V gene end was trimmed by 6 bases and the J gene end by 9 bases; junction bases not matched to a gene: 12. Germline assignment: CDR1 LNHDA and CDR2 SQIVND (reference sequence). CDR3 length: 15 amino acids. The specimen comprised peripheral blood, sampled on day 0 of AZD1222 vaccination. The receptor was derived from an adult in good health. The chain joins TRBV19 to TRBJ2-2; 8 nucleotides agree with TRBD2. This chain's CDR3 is CASRRPGTSSWELFF. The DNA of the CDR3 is TGTGCCAGTAGGCGCCCCGGGACTAGTAGTTGGGAGCTGTTTTTT. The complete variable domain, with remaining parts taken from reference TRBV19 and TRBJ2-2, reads DGGITQSPKYLFRKEGQNVTLSCEQNLNHDAMYWYRQDPGQGLRLIYYSQIVNDFQKGDIAEGYSVSREKKESFPLTVTSAQKNPTAFYLCASRRPGTSSWELFFGEGSRLTVL.